This TCR beta chain was sequenced for a study of T-cell reconstitution after alpha-beta-depleted transplantation in children (dated by TCRdb to the mid-2010s). In the study overall: T-cell immune reconstitution after TCRalphabeta/CD19-depleted allogeneic hematopoietic cell transplantation in children was quantitatively tracked in the study by means of TCR repertoire profiling.

This specimen's treatment or condition label, interpreted: allogeneic hematopoietic cell transplantation with graft depleted of TCRalphabeta T cells and CD19 B cells. The children who served as transplant recipients had been given grafts of TCRalphabeta/CD19-depleted allogeneic hematopoietic cells. Here is what the overall study found, with its caveats: Hyperexpanded clone frequencies declined over subsequent months; after one year, T-cell counts and TCRbeta diversity were mostly attributed to newly produced T cells. In some patients, the high TCRbeta diversity seen at day 60 was put down to recipient T cells and intrathymic progenitors that had survived conditioning. The apparently early recovery of alphabetaT-cell counts about two months after transplant reportedly depended on only several hundred rapidly expanded clones that came from non-depleted graft cells.

Library method: PCR. Sequencing was carried out with an Illumina HiSeq 2500. TCR libraries were prepared with molecular barcoding, using unique molecular identifiers to normalize TCRbeta repertoire quantification. TCRdb reworked the public reads: Q25 trimming with fastp, MiXCR clone assembly, productive beta chains retained. One record per CDR3 amino acid sequence lists the most common genes and DNA. A total of 800,000 to 1,000,000 distinct CDR3 sequences appear in this sample, roughly 29% of them only once. Together, the top ten hold roughly 27% of the sample. This clonotype came up a few times. Its antigen specificity is not known. Base qualities are not at hand, and no much larger clone is one base apart. V and J lose 3 bases and 0 bases, and a span of 8 bases separates them. There are 14 amino acids in the CDR3, from cysteine to phenylalanine inclusive. Left in the record is the CDR3 DNA by itself, 42 bases read in frame from the first base.

The specimen comprised PBMCs, mostly from graft donor cells, sampled 360 days after TCRalphabeta/CD19-depleted stem cell transplant. The chain was built from TRBV12-3 or TRBV12-4 and TRBJ2-5; no confident D gene assignment can be made. The TCR was taken from a boy in the first two years of life who had a stem cell transplant for SCID, so the T cells may come from the graft donor. The DNA sequence follows: TGTGCCAGCAGTTTGCACCGGGACCAAGAGACCCAGTACTTC. This sequence encodes CASSLHRDQETQYF.